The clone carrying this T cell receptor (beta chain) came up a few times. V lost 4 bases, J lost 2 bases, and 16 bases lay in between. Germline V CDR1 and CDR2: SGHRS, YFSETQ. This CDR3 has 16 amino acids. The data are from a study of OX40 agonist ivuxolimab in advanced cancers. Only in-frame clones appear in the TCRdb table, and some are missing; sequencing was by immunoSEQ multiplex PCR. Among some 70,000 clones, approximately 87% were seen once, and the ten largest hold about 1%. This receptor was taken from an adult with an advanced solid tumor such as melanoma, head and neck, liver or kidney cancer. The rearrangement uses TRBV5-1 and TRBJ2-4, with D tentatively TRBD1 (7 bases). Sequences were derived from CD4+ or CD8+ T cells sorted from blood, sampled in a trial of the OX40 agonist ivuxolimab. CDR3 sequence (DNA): TGCGCCAGCAGCGAGTGGGCAGGGGGGACCAAAAACATTCAGTACTTC. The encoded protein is CASSEWAGGTKNIQYF. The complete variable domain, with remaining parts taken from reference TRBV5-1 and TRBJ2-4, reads KAGVTQTPRYLIKTRGQQVTLSCSPISGHRSVSWYQQTPGQGLQFLFEYFSETQRNKGNFPGRFSGRQFSNSRSEMNVSTLELGDSALYLCASSEWAGGTKNIQYFGAGTRLSVL.